The clone carrying this T cell receptor (beta chain) was recorded only once. The target antigen is unknown. The naive CD8 population came from CD45RO-negative cells selected for CCR7, without terminally differentiated effector memory CD45RA+ cells. The repertoire was sequenced with immunoSEQ multiplex PCR; TCRdb's copy has only in-frame clones and lacks some. This table has about 2.1 million clones, under 95% appearing once. The record originates from a study of shared clonotypes between healthy human individuals. Germline trimming cut 5 bases from V and 7 bases from J; bases unmatched to any gene: 12. Germline V gene lookup returns CDR1 SGDLS and CDR2 YYNGEE. This CDR3 is 16 amino acids long. General study findings and limits: It was observed that approximately 5% of naive CD4 clonotypes were shared across a handful of donors.

Sequenced material: naive CD8+ T cells from PBMCs. This chain links TRBV9 with TRBJ2-2; 9 bases are a match to TRBD2. This TCR came from a man in his late teens or twenties in good health. Some clones in this sample may be carry-over from other donors' samples. The CDR3 loop reads CASRAGAGGWNGELFF. The CDR3 nucleotides are TGTGCCAGCAGGGCGGGAGCGGGAGGATGGAACGGGGAGCTGTTTTTT.